This entry features one T cell receptor (beta chain) sequence. Its matching antigen is unknown. The CDR3 totals 16 residues. Germline lookup yields CDR1 SGHTA and CDR2 FQGNSA. J was trimmed by 6 bases and V by 5 bases; bases with no gene match: 13. The data are from a study of T-cell memory formation after mild COVID-19. Study context: There were largely donor-specific TCR clusters. Study conclusions and caveats: Clones shrinking between day 15 and 85 showed a balanced CD4/CD8 split, and those that grew later tilted toward CD4+. Cross-reactive memory apparently joined, as some responding clones appeared in pre-infection memory.

Amplification by 5'RACE using constant-segment primers produced TCR alpha and TCR beta cDNA libraries that carried sample barcodes and UMIs. One entry per CDR3 protein results from TCRdb running MiXCR on the 5' RACE reads. The sample holds a few hundred thousand distinct CDR3 sequences, around 20% seen once. This receptor was obtained from a man between 18 and 35 years old who had mild COVID-19 (a few samples of this study predate the infection). Cell type and time point are not known. The chain is built from TRBV7-2 and TRBJ2-5; 9 bases line up with TRBD2. Sequencing was performed on PBMCs or a T cell subset sorted from them (not recorded which). CDR3 in amino acids: CASSRDSGGGLKTQYF. DNA of the CDR3: TGTGCCAGCAGCCGGGATAGCGGGGGAGGTCTAAAGACCCAGTACTTC.